The 21 T cell receptor beta chains in this list originate from one sample, sequenced in a study of blood T cell repertoires in COVID-19. Generated by immunoSEQ multiplex PCR, the TCRdb table keeps only in-frame clones and is missing some. The data show approximately 47,000 clones, more than 75% seen once. The sample consisted of peripheral blood. Every receptor here comes from a woman older than 75 with COVID-19, enrolled during active disease.

The chain uses TRBV11-2 and TRBJ1-1; TRBD1 agrees at 9 bases. This CDR3 is built from 14 residues. In germline, CDR1 is SGHAT, CDR2 FQNNGV. V dropped 5 bases and J dropped 5; count of bases not matched to a gene: 6. The CDR3 sequence is CASSRTGAGTEAFF. Here the CDR3 DNA reads TGTGCCAGCAGCCGGACAGGGGCGGGAACTGAAGCTTTCTTT.

CDR3 sequence (DNA): TGTGCCAGCACCGGGACTAGCCATAGTCCCATATATTTT. Translated: CASTGTSHSPIYF. This chain joins TRBV3-1 (or the pseudogene TRBV3-2) and TRBJ1-3, with D possibly matching TRBD1 (5 bases). The CDR3 consists of 13 residues. V lost 7 bases to trimming and J lost 11 bases, with 18 bases between them. Per the germline V gene, CDR1 is LGHDT and CDR2 is YNNKEL (reference sequence).

J is TRBJ2-2 and V is TRBV18; D is possibly TRBD2 (6 bases). The V gene lost 6 bases and the J gene lost 4 bases, with 15 bases spanning the gap. The CDR3 is 15 amino acids. Germline values: CDR1 KGHSH, CDR2 LQKENI. The CDR3 sequence is CASSEGLGSTGELFF. The CDR3 bases are TGTGCCAGCTCGGAGGGTCTTGGGAGCACCGGGGAGCTGTTTTTT.

This chain connects TRBV5-4 to TRBJ2-7; TRBD2 matches 13 bases. The germline V gene has CDR1 SGHNT and CDR2 YYREEE (reference sequence). The CDR3 extends over 16 amino acids. Trimming took 5 bases from V and 2 from J; bases not matched to a gene: 7. CDR3: CASSTGLAGAPYEQYF. In nucleotides, the CDR3 is TGTGCCAGCAGTACTGGACTAGCGGGGGCCCCCTACGAGCAGTACTTC.

V is TRBV5-1 and J is TRBJ2-3, with 8 bases aligning to TRBD2. This CDR3 has 15 amino acids. With V trimmed by 4 bases and J by 2 bases, 6 bases remained unmatched. The germline V gene has CDR1 SGHRS and CDR2 YFSETQ. The CDR3 is CASSPRGGHTDTQYF. The CDR3 DNA reads as TGCGCCAGCAGCCCACGCGGGGGGCACACAGATACGCAGTATTTT.

J is TRBJ1-4 and V is TRBV3-1 (or the pseudogene TRBV3-2), with TRBD1 matching 7 bases. CDR1 and CDR2 (germline): LGHDT, YNNKEL (reference sequence). The CDR3 runs to 15 residues. The trim removed 8 bases at V and 5 bases at J, leaving 11 bases unmatched. CDR3 residues: CASARTGTANEKLFF. Here the CDR3 DNA reads TGTGCCAGCGCGAGGACCGGGACAGCAAATGAAAAACTGTTTTTT.

V is TRBV19 and J is TRBJ1-2; TRBD1 agrees at 11 bases. CDR3 length: 14 amino acids. CDR1 is LNHDA and CDR2 is SQIVND in the germline V gene (reference sequence). The J segment lost 6 bases and the V segment lost 4 bases, leaving 4 bases of the junction unmatched. For the CDR3, the DNA is TGTGCCAGTAGTAAGGACAGGGGGCTGAATGGCTACACCTTC. It codes for CASSKDRGLNGYTF.

The rearrangement joins TRBV14 to TRBJ2-2; D uncertain. V lost 1 base and J 8 bases, leaving 14 bases between the germline ends. This CDR3 spans 15 amino acids. Germline V lookup: CDR1 SGHDN, CDR2 FVKESK. CDR3 nucleotides: TGTGCCAGCAGCCAAGTTCTCCCCAGCGTTGGGGAGCTGTTTTTT. Protein sequence: CASSQVLPSVGELFF.

The V and J genes are TRBV7-3 and TRBJ2-2, with D possibly being TRBD1 (7 bases). Trimming removed 4 bases at V and 5 bases at J, with 17 bases between. Germline assignment: CDR1 SGHTA and CDR2 FQGTGA. This CDR3 comprises 16 residues. The CDR3 nucleotides are TGTGCCAGCAGCTCGGGACAGCGGAGGGGGACCGGGGAGCTGTTTTTT. Translating it yields CASSSGQRRGTGELFF.

This sequence joins TRBV5-1 and TRBJ2-2, with 12 bases fitting TRBD2. Germline lookup yields CDR1 SGHRS and CDR2 YFSETQ. There are 16 residues in the CDR3. V dropped 4 bases and J dropped 9; count of bases not matched to a gene: 10. CDR3 nucleotides: TGCGCCAGCAGCATTACGACTAGCGGGGGCAGGCGGGAGCTGTTTTTT. Translated: CASSITTSGGRRELFF. Together with reference TRBV5-1 and TRBJ2-2, the CDR3 gives the full variable domain: KAGVTQTPRYLIKTRGQQVTLSCSPISGHRSVSWYQQTPGQGLQFLFEYFSETQRNKGNFPGRFSGRQFSNSRSEMNVSTLELGDSALYLCASSITTSGGRRELFFGEGSRLTVL.

The V gene is TRBV5-1, the J gene TRBJ2-5; TRBD1 agrees at 10 bases. V shed 3 bases and J 1 base; nucleotides not matched to a gene: 3. Germline loops: CDR1 SGHRS, CDR2 YFSETQ. This CDR3 comprises 15 residues. CDR3 in amino acids: CASSSTGGLQETQYF. The CDR3 nucleotides read TGCGCCAGCAGCTCGACAGGGGGCCTCCAAGAGACCCAGTACTTC.

This chain links TRBV6-1 with TRBJ1-5; tentative D call: TRBD1 (6 bases). The V gene lost 2 bases and the J gene lost 6 bases, with 14 bases spanning the gap. Per the germline V gene, CDR1 is MNHNS and CDR2 is SASEGT. CDR3 length equals 15 residues. This chain's CDR3 is CASSERGALSQPQHF. CDR3 nucleotide sequence: TGTGCCAGCAGTGAACGGGGGGCCCTCAGTCAGCCCCAGCATTTT.

J is TRBJ2-6 and V is TRBV28, with TRBD1 matching over 7 bases. Per the germline V gene, CDR1 is MDHEN and CDR2 is SYDVKM. The CDR3 sequence is 16 residues long. The trim removed 8 bases at V and 2 bases at J, leaving 9 bases unmatched. This CDR3 is CASGPTGFTGANVLTF. The DNA of the CDR3 is TGTGCCAGCGGACCGACAGGGTTTACTGGGGCCAACGTCCTGACTTTC.

This chain joins TRBV3-1 (or the pseudogene TRBV3-2) and TRBJ1-6, with 8 bases identical to TRBD1. Germline V gene data show CDR1 as LGHDT and CDR2 as YNNKEL (reference sequence). Losses at the gene ends were 4 bases for V and 2 bases for J; bases not matched to a gene: 7. This CDR3 comprises 17 residues. CDR3 DNA: TGTGCCAGCAGCCCCCACAGGGGGAGACCCTATAATTCACCCCTCCACTTT. Translation gives CASSPHRGRPYNSPLHF.

The chain links TRBV24-1 to TRBJ2-3, with 7 bases lining up with TRBD1. CDR1 is KGHDR and CDR2 is SFDVKD in the germline V gene. The V gene end was trimmed by 7 bases and the J gene end by 2 bases; junction bases not matched to a gene: 5. This CDR3 comprises 14 residues. The CDR3 coding sequence is TGTGCCACCAGATCAGGACAGGACACAGATACGCAGTATTTT. Translating it yields CATRSGQDTDTQYF.

V and J are TRBV5-1 and TRBJ1-2, with a weak D call TRBD1 (6 bases). Trimming took 0 bases from V and 3 from J, leaving 15 bases between them. The CDR3 has 16 residues. Looked up from germline, CDR1 is SGHRS and CDR2 is YFSETQ. CDR3 region: CASSLAPQGNDYGYTF. The CDR3 coding sequence is TGCGCCAGCAGCTTGGCCCCCCAGGGGAATGACTATGGCTACACCTTC.

This clone was seen only a few times. The chain links TRBV9 to TRBJ2-2; no clear D. Germline V gives CDR1 SGDLS, CDR2 YYNGEE. The CDR3 consists of 12 residues. V lost 6 bases, J lost 5 bases, and 8 bases lay in between. CDR3 bases: TGTGCCAGCAAGCAACCTACCGGGGAGCTGTTTTTT. Translating gives CASKQPTGELFF.

The chain recombines TRBV11-2 with TRBJ2-7; TRBD2 matches 11 bases. The V gene's germline CDR1 is SGHAT and CDR2 FQNNGV. The CDR3 is 15 residues long. Trimming removed 5 bases from V and 7 bases from J; junction bases left unmatched: 10. CDR3 nucleotides: TGTGCCAGCAGCAGAAATAGCGGGAGGGCTCGGGAGCAGTACTTC. Translation: CASSRNSGRAREQYF.

The chain couples TRBV3-1 (or the pseudogene TRBV3-2) to TRBJ2-3, with TRBD2 matching over 8 bases. CDR3 length: 15 residues. V dropped 4 bases and J dropped 3; count of bases not matched to a gene: 6. The germline V gene has CDR1 LGHDT and CDR2 YNNKEL (reference sequence). The CDR3 bases are TGTGCCAGCAGCCCTGGGACTAGGGAGACAGATACGCAGTATTTT. Translation gives CASSPGTRETDTQYF.

The rearrangement uses TRBV7-3 and TRBJ2-3, with a weak D call TRBD1 (5 bases). The CDR3 extends over 12 amino acids. Germline lookup yields CDR1 SGHTA and CDR2 FQGTGA. The ends were cut back, 1 base at V and 6 bases at J, with 5 bases in the middle. Written as DNA, the CDR3 is TGTGCCAGCAGCTTAAACAGGGATACGCAGTATTTT. Protein: CASSLNRDTQYF.

The V call is TRBV25-1, the J call TRBJ1-5, with D possibly TRBD1 on 5 matching bases. Trimming took off 5 bases at V and 4 bases at J, with 12 bases between the two ends. This CDR3 is built from 14 residues. The germline CDR1 and CDR2 sequences are MGHDK and SYGVNS. Here the CDR3 DNA reads TGTGCCAGCAGTCTTAGTCAGGGTAATCAGCCCCAGCATTTT. Its protein product is CASSLSQGNQPQHF.